This TCR beta chain was found in a study of glioma-infiltrating T cells. TCR alpha and beta CDR3 regions were amplified from RNA using iRepertoire nested multiplex PCR. TCRdb analysed the multiplex PCR reads with MiXCR anew, one entry per CDR3 protein. In the table there are more than 350,000 distinct CDR3 sequences, around 38% of which are singletons. The CDR3 is 11 amino acids. Trimming stripped 6 bases from V and 6 bases from J, with 9 bases between. Germline CDR1 reads MNHEY; CDR2 reads SVGEGT. This clonotype has a count of ten or more. J is TRBJ2-7 and V is TRBV6-2 or TRBV6-3, with a weak D call TRBD2 (5 bases). This TCR was sampled from a human donor with low-grade glioma or glioblastoma, undergoing nonglioma brain surgery, or in good health (not recorded which). Sequencing used glioma tissue, nonneoplastic brain tissue, or PBMCs (not recorded which). In DNA, the CDR3 is TGTGCCAGCAGGGCGGGTCCCGAGCAGTACTTC. Protein sequence: CASRAGPEQYF.